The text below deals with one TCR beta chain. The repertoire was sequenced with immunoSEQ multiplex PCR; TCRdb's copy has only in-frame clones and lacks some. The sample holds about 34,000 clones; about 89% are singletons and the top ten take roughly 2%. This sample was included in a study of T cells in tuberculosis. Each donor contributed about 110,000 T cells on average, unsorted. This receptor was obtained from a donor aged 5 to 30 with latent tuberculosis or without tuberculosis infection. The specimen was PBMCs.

CDR3 in DNA: TGCGCCAGCAGCCAACGATCAGGGGACGAGCAGTACTTC. Amino acids: CASSQRSGDEQYF. The rearrangement joins TRBV4-1 to TRBJ2-7; possible D gene TRBD1, 6 bases. The ends were cut back, 2 bases at V and 5 bases at J, with 10 bases in the middle. The CDR3 has 13 residues. Germline V gives CDR1 MGHRA, CDR2 YSYEKL.